The 7 T cell receptor beta chains reported below all come from one sample, sequenced in a study of T cell repertoires in cytomegalovirus infection. TCRdb ran MiXCR on the reads and lists one entry per CDR3 protein. The table shows 900,000 to 950,000 distinct CDR3 sequences, with roughly 31% occurring only once. These receptors' targets are unknown. The sequencing here drew on cultured CD8+ T cells from PBMCs, taken from culture after CMV antigen stimulation. Receptors were obtained from a human donor in good health (CMV status not recorded). Some clones in this sample may be carry-over from other donors' samples.

The chain joins TRBV24-1 to TRBJ2-2; the match to TRBD2 covers 7 bases. The J segment lost 4 bases and the V segment lost 2 bases, leaving 6 bases of the junction unmatched. CDR1 and CDR2 (germline): KGHDR, SFDVKD. This CDR3 comprises 16 residues. The CDR3 DNA sequence: TGTGCCACCAGTGATTCCAATGGCGGGGGCACCGGGGAGCTGTTTTTT. Amino acids: CATSDSNGGGTGELFF.

The table lists this clonotype with a count of one. The V call is TRBV4-1, the J call TRBJ2-2; D gene ambiguous. This CDR3 comprises 13 residues. V lost 2 bases and J lost 5, with 6 bases in between. CDR1 and CDR2 from the germline V gene are MGHRA and YSYEKL. CDR3 residues: CASSQRWTGELFF. The CDR3 region has the DNA TGCGCCAGCAGCCAACGGTGGACCGGGGAGCTGTTTTTT.

This clonotype showed up just a few times. J is TRBJ2-1 and V is TRBV4-1, with 9 bases identical to TRBD1. V was clipped by 3 bases and J by 1 base; unmatched bases: 10. Germline V CDR1 and CDR2: MGHRA, YSYEKL. This CDR3 comprises 18 residues. The CDR3 region is CASSHPDTGGASYNEQFF. DNA for the CDR3: TGCGCCAGCAGCCATCCCGATACAGGGGGCGCGTCCTACAATGAGCAGTTCTTC.

The chain carries TRBV10-3 and TRBJ2-1; D might be TRBD2 (6 bases). CDR1 and CDR2 (germline): ENHRY, SYGVKD. The CDR3 spans 16 residues. With 4 bases removed from V and 1 base from J, the gap between germline ends came to 14 bases. The CDR3 here is CAISGAPGGSYNEQFF. In DNA, the CDR3 is TGTGCCATCAGTGGAGCCCCCGGGGGTTCCTACAATGAGCAGTTCTTC.

Only a few counts were recorded for this clonotype. The chain employs TRBV7-6 and TRBJ1-1; perhaps TRBD1 as D (5 bases). Germline V gives CDR1 SGHVS, CDR2 FNYEAQ. The CDR3 loop spans 14 amino acids. The V end lost 8 bases, the J end lost 2 bases, and 15 bases lay between the germline ends. The CDR3 reads CASQGGGGNTEAFF. CDR3 nucleotide sequence: TGTGCCAGCCAGGGTGGGGGGGGAAACACTGAAGCTTTCTTT. The full variable domain, rest sourced from reference TRBV7-6 and TRBJ1-1, is GAGVSQSPRYKVTKRGQDVALRCDPISGHVSLYWYRQALGQGPEFLTYFNYEAQQDKSGLPNDRFSAERPEGSISTLTIQRTEQRDSAMYRCASQGGGGNTEAFFGQGTRLTVV.

This sequence joins TRBV7-9 and TRBJ2-3; maybe TRBD1 (8 bases). Trimming pared 5 bases from V and 0 bases from J, leaving 15 bases between. This CDR3 spans 16 amino acids. Per germline, CDR1 SEHNR and CDR2 FQNEAQ (reference sequence). The CDR3 nucleotides are TGTGCCAGCAGCCCCGGACAGGGACTAAGCACAGATACGCAGTATTTT. Amino acid sequence: CASSPGQGLSTDTQYF.

The chain combines TRBV6-2 or TRBV6-3 with TRBJ2-2; no clear D gene. Per germline, CDR1 MNHEY and CDR2 SVGEGT. CDR3 length: 14 amino acids. Trimming took off 2 bases at V and 4 bases at J, with 8 bases between the two ends. The CDR3 nucleotides are TGTGCCAGCAGTTACCCCCCCGCCACCGGGGAGCTGTTTTTT. Amino acids: CASSYPPATGELFF.